These 22 T cell receptor beta chains came from one sample sequenced in a study of cytomegalovirus exposure and HLA in healthy donors. The PCR contained 60 Vbeta and 13 Jbeta primers. Repertoires were generated with immunoSEQ multiplex PCR, while TCRdb's copy carries only in-frame clones and drops some. The data hold 180,000 or so clones, with less than 90% observed a single time. Sequenced sample: PBMCs. These receptors were collected from a girl between 5 and 17 years old in good health and CMV-seropositive.

This clone was detected once. The chain carries TRBV27 and TRBJ2-1; D may be TRBD2 (6 bases). Germline CDR1 is MNHEY and CDR2 is SMNVEV (reference sequence). V was pared by 4 bases and J by 3 bases, with 7 bases between. CDR3 size: 13 residues. This chain's CDR3 is CASSWRDYNEQFF. For the CDR3, the DNA is TGTGCCAGCAGTTGGAGGGACTACAATGAGCAGTTCTTC.

This clone was found once. The V and J genes are TRBV25-1 and TRBJ1-2, with 9 bases matching TRBD1. The CDR3 totals 13 residues. The germline gives CDR1 MGHDK, CDR2 SYGVNS. The V gene end was trimmed by 5 bases and the J gene end by 7 bases; junction bases not matched to a gene: 5. The CDR3 DNA is TGTGCCAGCAGTCTGGGACAGGGTTTTGGCTACACCTTC. Its translation is CASSLGQGFGYTF.

V gene TRBV27 combines with J gene TRBJ1-1; D ambiguous. The CDR3 loop spans 14 amino acids. The V and J ends lost 2 bases and 1 base respectively, with 8 bases between them. Germline CDR1 reads MNHEY; CDR2 reads SMNVEV (reference sequence). In nucleotides, the CDR3 is TGTGCCAGCAGTTTACGGGGAACGAACACTGAAGCTTTCTTT. It yields the protein CASSLRGTNTEAFF.

The chain links TRBV9 to TRBJ1-1; TRBD1 matches at 7 bases. After removal of 3 bases from V and 2 bases from J, the junction contained 4 bases not matched to a gene. The length of the CDR3 is 14 residues. The germline CDR1 and CDR2 sequences are SGDLS and YYNGEE. DNA for the CDR3: TGTGCCAGCAGCGGACAGGGAGCAAACACTGAAGCTTTCTTT. Residues: CASSGQGANTEAFF. The whole variable domain, remainder taken from reference TRBV9 and TRBJ1-1, is DSGVTQTPKHLITATGQRVTLRCSPRSGDLSVYWYQQSLDQGLQFLIQYYNGEERAKGNILERFSAQQFPDLHSELNLSSLELGDSALYFCASSGQGANTEAFFGQGTRLTVV.

This clone showed up just a few times. The rearrangement links TRBV2 to TRBJ1-5; tentatively, D is TRBD1 (5 bases). The germline V gene encodes CDR1 SNHLY and CDR2 FYNNEI. The CDR3 extends over 14 amino acids. V lost 4 bases, J lost 2 bases, and 9 bases lay in between. CDR3 loop: CASSVGRGNQPQHF. The CDR3 nucleotides read TGTGCCAGCAGTGTGGGCAGGGGCAATCAGCCCCAGCATTTT.

This clone has just one count. This sequence joins TRBV5-8 and TRBJ2-5, with 9 nucleotides matching TRBD1. V trimming: 4 bases; J trimming: 5 bases; junction bases outside the gene matches: 6. Germline assignment: CDR1 SGHTS and CDR2 YDEGEE. The CDR3 consists of 14 residues. CDR3 sequence (DNA): TGTGCCAGCAGCGGTACAGGGGGCTATGAGACCCAGTACTTC. Its translation: CASSGTGGYETQYF.

Only one count was recorded for this clone. The rearrangement joins TRBV29-1 to TRBJ2-1; D is perhaps TRBD2 (6 bases). Deletions cut 4 bases from V and 1 base from J, with 11 bases between. In germline, CDR1 is SQVTM, CDR2 ANQGSEA. The CDR3 contains 14 residues. CDR3 in amino acids: CSVGGGGSYNEQFF. As DNA, the CDR3 is TGCAGCGTTGGGGGAGGAGGGTCCTACAATGAGCAGTTCTTC.

J is TRBJ1-4 and V is TRBV29-1; D not resolved. V dropped 3 bases and J dropped 8 bases, with 10 bases sitting between them. Germline loops: CDR1 SQVTM, CDR2 ANQGSEA. This CDR3 has 12 residues. DNA for the CDR3: TGCAGCGTTGACAGCTCGGGGGAAAAACTGTTTTTT. Amino acids: CSVDSSGEKLFF.

In DNA form, the CDR3 reads TGTGCCAGCAGCCGAAGCAAGGGACAGCTAAGAAACACCATATATTTT. Protein: CASSRSKGQLRNTIYF. The genes are TRBV14 and TRBJ1-3; 7 positions match TRBD1. Germline CDR1 SGHDN, CDR2 FVKESK. Germline trimming cut 4 bases from V and 5 bases from J; bases unmatched to any gene: 11. The CDR3 is made up of 16 amino acids.

This clone was found a few times. The V and J genes are TRBV5-1 and TRBJ1-1; D perhaps matches TRBD1 (5 bases). CDR1 is SGHRS and CDR2 is YFSETQ in the germline V gene. V lost 2 bases and J lost 4, with 15 bases in between. The CDR3 runs to 15 residues. The CDR3 sequence is CASSLTGLTSTEAFF. CDR3 in DNA: TGCGCCAGCAGCTTAACGGGACTCACGTCCACTGAAGCTTTCTTT.

This clone was detected once. The rearrangement links TRBV5-1 to TRBJ1-5; weak D call: TRBD1 (6 bases). CDR3 length equals 15 residues. Trimming pared 4 bases from V and 6 bases from J, leaving 17 bases between. Germline CDR1 reads SGHRS; CDR2 reads YFSETQ. The chain's CDR3 is CASSLGEGGGQPQHF. The CDR3 nucleotides are TGCGCCAGCAGCCTGGGGGAGGGGGGCGGTCAGCCCCAGCATTTT.

The chain joins TRBV5-6 to TRBJ1-1; D might be TRBD1 (5 bases). The CDR3 is 14 amino acids. The germline gives CDR1 SGHDT, CDR2 YYEEEE. The ends were cut back, 3 bases at V and 5 bases at J, with 14 bases in the middle. The CDR3 DNA reads as TGTGCCAGCAGCTGGGGCATCCTGCCTACTGAAGCTTTCTTT. It specifies CASSWGILPTEAFF.

This rearrangement joins TRBV7-9 to TRBJ2-3; 7 nucleotides agree with TRBD2. CDR3 length: 16 residues. Germline V gene lookup returns CDR1 SEHNR and CDR2 FQNEAQ (reference sequence). V trimming: 0 bases; J trimming: 6 bases; junction bases outside the gene matches: 9. DNA for the CDR3: TGTGCCAGCAGCTTAGCGGGCGGCGGGAGCAGGGATACGCAGTATTTT. This codes for CASSLAGGGSRDTQYF.

This clone was recorded once. The V call is TRBV15, the J call TRBJ2-6; D is possibly TRBD1 (6 bases). This CDR3 is built from 20 residues. Germline lookup yields CDR1 LNHNV and CDR2 YYDKDF (reference sequence). V lost 3 bases and J lost 4, with 25 bases in between. The CDR3 sequence is CATSSSSTRDTQTGANVLTF. The CDR3 DNA reads as TGTGCCACCAGCAGCTCCAGTACCCGGGACACCCAGACGGGGGCCAACGTCCTGACTTTC. Full variable domain (remainder filled in from reference TRBV15 and TRBJ2-6): DAMVIQNPRYQVTQFGKPVTLSCSQTLNHNVMYWYQQKSSQAPKLLFHYYDKDFNNEADTPDNFQSRRPNTSFCFLDIRSPGLGDTAMYLCATSSSSTRDTQTGANVLTFGAGSRLTVL.

The rearrangement links TRBV30 to TRBJ2-7; tentatively, D is TRBD2 (5 bases). The germline V and J ends were trimmed by 0 bases and 2 bases, with 14 bases remaining between them. The CDR3 contains 15 residues. In germline, CDR1 is GTSNPN, CDR2 SVGIG (reference sequence). The CDR3: CAWSVGKGGTYEQYF. The DNA for the CDR3 is TGTGCCTGGAGTGTAGGAAAAGGAGGAACCTACGAGCAGTACTTC.

The chain is built from TRBV27 and TRBJ2-7, with TRBD1 matching 9 bases. This CDR3 contains 16 residues. Germline V lookup: CDR1 MNHEY, CDR2 SMNVEV (reference sequence). J gave up 1 base and V 6 bases, and 10 bases lay outside the gene matches. This chain's CDR3 is CASRPNTGQGSYEQYF. The CDR3 coding sequence is TGTGCCAGCAGGCCCAATACCGGACAGGGGTCCTACGAGCAGTACTTC.

This clone appeared a single time. V and J are TRBV27 and TRBJ2-5; 15 bases match TRBD2. Trimming cost V 6 bases and J 2 bases; bases outside gene matches: 13. Per germline, CDR1 MNHEY and CDR2 SMNVEV (reference sequence). This CDR3 has 19 residues. The CDR3 loop reads CASSSLGLAGGAPQETQYF. The CDR3 nucleotides are TGTGCCAGCAGCAGCCTGGGACTAGCGGGAGGAGCGCCTCAAGAGACCCAGTACTTC.

This sequence joins TRBV16 and TRBJ2-1; D may be TRBD1 (5 bases). Germline lookup yields CDR1 KGHSY and CDR2 FQNENV. The V end lost 3 bases, the J end lost 6 bases, and 21 bases lay between the germline ends. CDR3 size: 17 residues. CDR3 DNA sequence: TGTGCCAGCAGCCACCCTCCTCGGCAGGTAGGGGCCAATGAGCAGTTCTTC. Protein product: CASSHPPRQVGANEQFF. Together with reference TRBV16 and TRBJ2-1, the CDR3 gives the full variable domain: GEEVAQTPKHLVRGEGQKAKLYCAPIKGHSYVFWYQQVLKNEFKFLISFQNENVFDETGMPKERFSAKCLPNSPCSLEIQATKLEDSAVYFCASSHPPRQVGANEQFFGPGTRLTVL.

In DNA form, the CDR3 reads TGCGCCAGCAGCTCGCGACGGAAGCGGGAGAGGTCAGATACGCAGTATTTT. Its translation: CASSSRRKRERSDTQYF. J is TRBJ2-3 and V is TRBV5-1, with TRBD2 identical over 8 bases. This CDR3 has 17 amino acids. The junction had 13 bases not matched to a gene; V was cut back by 3 bases and J by 4 bases. Germline V gene lookup returns CDR1 SGHRS and CDR2 YFSETQ.

The gene calls are TRBV30 and TRBJ1-6; a weak D match, TRBD1 (5 bases). CDR3 length: 16 amino acids. The germline gives CDR1 GTSNPN, CDR2 SVGIG (reference sequence). The V gene lost 0 bases and the J gene lost 9 bases, with 18 bases spanning the gap. The CDR3 DNA reads as TGTGCCTGGAGTGTAGCGACAGCCCGGCGTAGTTCACCCCTCCACTTT. This gives the protein CAWSVATARRSSPLHF. The full variable domain, in which reference TRBV30 and TRBJ1-6 provide the parts outside the CDR3, is SQTIHQWPATLVQPVGSPLSLECTVEGTSNPNLYWYRQAAGRGLQLLFYSVGIGQISSEVPQNLSASRPQDRQFILSSKKLLLSDSGFYLCAWSVATARRSSPLHFGNGTRLTVT.

The genes are TRBV29-1 and TRBJ1-4; D is possibly TRBD1 (6 bases). Germline V gives CDR1 SQVTM, CDR2 ANQGSEA. The V gene lost 4 bases and the J gene lost 4 bases, with 10 bases spanning the gap. The CDR3 is 13 residues long. The CDR3 sequence: CSVGQGNNEKLFF. CDR3 DNA sequence: TGCAGCGTTGGGCAGGGGAATAATGAAAAACTGTTTTTT. The variable domain in full, completed from reference TRBV29-1 and TRBJ1-4, reads SAVISQKPSRDICQRGTSLTIQCQVDSQVTMMFWYRQQPGQSLTLIATANQGSEATYESGFVIDKFPISRPNLTFSTLTVSNMSPEDSSIYLCSVGQGNNEKLFFGSGTQLSVL.

The CDR3 nucleotides are TGCAGCATAGGGACTAGCGTAGTCAATGAGCAGTTCTTC. This codes for CSIGTSVVNEQFF. V and J are TRBV29-1 and TRBJ2-1; 10 nucleotides match TRBD2. V was clipped by 8 bases and J by 6 bases; unmatched bases: 7. Germline V gene sequence: CDR1 SQVTM, CDR2 ANQGSEA. The CDR3 is 13 amino acids.